This entry concerns a single T cell receptor (beta chain). Methods used by the authors: Reference gene primer amplification in the assay estimated nucleated cell counts. The data were produced by immunoSEQ multiplex PCR, yet TCRdb's version contains in-frame clones alone and is incomplete. The V and J calls and the clone size are those of that table, but D and trimming were determined from the DNA. The sample carries 130,000 or so clones, 65% to 90% recorded once. The data belong to a study of blood T cell repertoires in COVID-19. The wider study: COVID-19 samples collected from the United States, Italy and Spain covered acute and convalescent phases. PBMCs, B-cell-depleted T cells, or T cells provided the cDNA or gDNA that made up the material.

The CDR3 sequence is 13 residues long. J gave up 7 bases and V 6 bases, and 7 bases lay outside the gene matches. Germline V gene data show CDR1 as KGHSY and CDR2 as FQNENV. This receptor was taken from a human donor in a cohort sampled during active COVID-19. The sequenced material came from peripheral blood. This sequence joins TRBV16 and TRBJ1-1, with 8 bases aligning to TRBD1. For the CDR3, the DNA is TGTGCCAGCAGAGAGACAGGGGAGAATGAAGCTTTCTTT. Residues: CASRETGENEAFF.